The next 32 T cell receptor beta chains were all read from a single sample in a study of T-cell memory formation after mild COVID-19. TCRdb reprocessed the 5' RACE reads via MiXCR and lists one record per CDR3 protein. Among approximately 400,000 distinct CDR3 sequences, roughly a quarter were seen once, and the ten largest hold about 8.7%. The sample taken for sequencing was PBMCs or a T cell subset sorted from them (not recorded which). These receptors were taken from an adult woman who had mild COVID-19 (a few samples of this study predate the infection). Cell type and time point are not known.

This clonotype was observed a handful of times. V and J are TRBV7-9 and TRBJ2-3, with 9 bases fitting TRBD2. There are 14 residues in the CDR3. V lost 5 bases, J lost 7 bases, and 7 bases stayed unmatched. Germline V lookup: CDR1 SEHNR, CDR2 FQNEAQ (reference sequence). The CDR3 region has the DNA TGTGCCAGCAGCCCCGGACTAGCGCCGAATACGCAGTATTTT. Translating gives CASSPGLAPNTQYF.

V is TRBV20-1 and J is TRBJ2-1; D is perhaps TRBD2 (6 bases). Germline V CDR1 and CDR2: DFQATT, SNEGSKA (reference sequence). Trimming removed 2 bases at V and 8 bases at J, with 13 bases between. The CDR3 totals 13 residues. The CDR3 DNA is TGCAGTGCTAGATCCGGCGGGACGGATGAGCAGTTCTTC. Encoded protein: CSARSGGTDEQFF.

This clonotype was found a few times. J is TRBJ2-4 and V is TRBV5-1, with no clear D. Germline V lookup: CDR1 SGHRS, CDR2 YFSETQ. This CDR3 spans 14 amino acids. Trimming cost V 1 base and J 8 bases, with 13 bases left between them. CDR3 DNA: TGCGCCAGCAGCTTGAACACGGGCGGTGACATTCAGTACTTC. Translated: CASSLNTGGDIQYF. Together with reference TRBV5-1 and TRBJ2-4, the CDR3 gives the full variable domain: KAGVTQTPRYLIKTRGQQVTLSCSPISGHRSVSWYQQTPGQGLQFLFEYFSETQRNKGNFPGRFSGRQFSNSRSEMNVSTLELGDSALYLCASSLNTGGDIQYFGAGTRLSVL.

This clonotype occurred a few times. The V and J genes are TRBV5-1 and TRBJ1-6, with D possibly TRBD1 on 5 matching bases. The V gene's germline CDR1 is SGHRS and CDR2 YFSETQ. Trimming pared 2 bases from V and 8 bases from J, leaving 17 bases between. This CDR3 contains 16 residues. The CDR3 DNA is TGCGCCAGCAGCTTCCGTTGGGAGGGGAGGGATTCACCCCTCCACTTT. Translating gives CASSFRWEGRDSPLHF.

This clonotype was detected a few times. The DNA of the CDR3 is TGTGCCACCAGTGATGTCGCGGGAGTTGGGGTGGATGAGCAGTTCTTC. Amino acids: CATSDVAGVGVDEQFF. The gene calls are TRBV24-1 and TRBJ2-1; 7 nucleotides match TRBD2. The CDR3 runs to 16 residues. CDR1 and CDR2 from the germline V gene are KGHDR and SFDVKD. V was clipped by 3 bases and J by 8 bases; unmatched bases: 12.

This clonotype turned up a few times. Written as DNA, the CDR3 is TGTGCCAGCAAAGGGGGGGACACCGGGGAGCTGTTTTTT. Protein sequence: CASKGGDTGELFF. V is TRBV6-5 and J is TRBJ2-2; a weak D match, TRBD2 (7 bases). Germline CDR1 reads MNHEY; CDR2 reads SVGAGI. V was cut by 7 bases and J by 3 bases, with 9 bases left in between. CDR3 size: 13 residues.

The sample holds a few counts of this clonotype. The V call is TRBV21-1, the J call TRBJ2-2; no DNA check was done on the table's D call, TRBD1. TRBV21-1 is marked as a pseudogene. The CDR3 is 16 amino acids. CDR3 protein: CASGPDSNSNTGELFF. The CDR3 DNA reads TGTGCCAGCGGACCGGACAGCAACTCGAACACCGGGGAGCTGTTTTTT.

This clonotype was seen only a few times. CDR3 amino acids: CASSSPGGTGEGTDTQYF. The CDR3 DNA reads as TGTGCCAGCAGTTCCCCGGGGGGGACAGGGGAGGGGACAGATACGCAGTATTTT. The chain is built from TRBV7-6 and TRBJ2-3; 10 nucleotides match TRBD1. Germline CDR1 reads SGHVS; CDR2 reads FNYEAQ. The CDR3 has 18 amino acids. J gave up 3 bases and V 6 bases, and 15 bases lay outside the gene matches.

This clonotype was seen a few times. The gene calls are TRBV7-2 and TRBJ1-2, with 9 bases lining up with TRBD1. Germline lookup yields CDR1 SGHTA and CDR2 FQGNSA. V was pared by 5 bases and J by 2 bases, with 6 bases of the junction left unmatched. This CDR3 is built from 15 residues. The CDR3 here is CASSQDRGRNYGYTF. In nucleotides, the CDR3 is TGTGCCAGCAGCCAAGACAGGGGGAGAAACTATGGCTACACCTTC.

V is TRBV2 and J is TRBJ2-4; 8 nucleotides agree with TRBD1. V shed 6 bases, J shed 6 bases, and the junction held 10 bases outside the gene matches. CDR3 size: 15 residues. Germline-derived CDR1 and CDR2 are SNHLY and FYNNEI. For the CDR3, the DNA is TGTGCCAGCAGCGACGGGAACAGGGGGTTAAACATTCAGTACTTC. It yields the protein CASSDGNRGLNIQYF.

A few counts support this clonotype. The chain has TRBV7-9 and TRBJ1-5; possibly TRBD1 for D (5 bases). Germline loops: CDR1 SEHNR, CDR2 FQNEAQ (reference sequence). The CDR3 extends over 14 amino acids. V dropped 4 bases and J dropped 6 bases, with 13 bases sitting between them. CDR3: CASSSHGTSQPQHF. CDR3 DNA: TGTGCCAGCAGCTCCCATGGGACGAGTCAGCCCCAGCATTTT.

A few counts support this clonotype. V usage is TRBV27 and J usage is TRBJ1-2; 8 bases fit TRBD1. Germline values: CDR1 MNHEY, CDR2 SMNVEV (reference sequence). The CDR3 consists of 16 residues. Trimming took 5 bases from V and 0 from J; bases not matched to a gene: 8. The CDR3 DNA reads TGTGCCAGCAGTCCTTTAACAGGGGGGACTAACTATGGCTACACCTTC. Residues: CASSPLTGGTNYGYTF.

The genes are TRBV18 and TRBJ2-7; possible D gene TRBD1, 5 bases. Trimming removed 3 bases from V and 2 bases from J, with 11 bases in between. Germline V lookup: CDR1 KGHSH, CDR2 LQKENI. The CDR3 has 14 amino acids. This CDR3 reads CASSPGLSTYEQYF. The CDR3 DNA reads as TGTGCCAGCTCACCGGGGCTTTCTACCTACGAGCAGTACTTC.

This clonotype appeared a few times. A read error is possible here, since a much larger clone lies one base away. The J gene is TRBJ2-3, the V gene TRBV12-3 or TRBV12-4; D is unclear. This CDR3 spans 11 amino acids. Between the trimmed V and J ends, which lost 7 bases and 1 base, there was a span of 3 bases. The CDR3 DNA sequence: TGTGCCAGCACCCGCACAGATACGCAGTATTTT. Translated, it gives CASTRTDTQYF.

This chain uses TRBV4-1 with TRBJ1-2, with 7 bases identical to TRBD1. The CDR3 totals 16 residues. V shed 5 bases and J 2 bases; nucleotides not matched to a gene: 11. From germline, CDR1 is MGHRA and CDR2 YSYEKL. The CDR3 loop reads CASSSTGDWANYGYTF. DNA of the CDR3: TGCGCCAGCAGCTCAACAGGGGATTGGGCCAACTATGGCTACACCTTC.

This clonotype was seen a few times. The chain combines TRBV11-2 with TRBJ1-1, with D unresolved. Trimming took 6 bases from V and 1 from J, leaving 6 bases between them. The CDR3 consists of 12 residues. Germline V gene sequence: CDR1 SGHAT, CDR2 FQNNGV. In nucleotides, the CDR3 is TGTGCCAGCAGGGTAGGGAACACTGAAGCTTTCTTT. It codes for CASRVGNTEAFF.

This chain links TRBV5-1 with TRBJ1-1; 11 nucleotides align to TRBD1. The trim removed 4 bases at V and 4 bases at J, leaving 9 bases unmatched. This CDR3 has 16 amino acids. CDR1 is SGHRS and CDR2 is YFSETQ in the germline V gene. CDR3 amino acids: CASSPRAGTGGTEAFF. For the CDR3, the DNA is TGCGCCAGCAGCCCACGAGCCGGGACAGGGGGCACTGAAGCTTTCTTT.

This clonotype occurred a few times. The rearrangement joins TRBV15 to TRBJ2-3; 13 bases agree with TRBD2. The CDR3 contains 16 residues. Germline values: CDR1 LNHNV, CDR2 YYDKDF (reference sequence). Trimming took 6 bases from V and 5 from J; bases not matched to a gene: 8. The CDR3 here is CATRIGTSGIGDTQYF. CDR3 in DNA: TGTGCCACCAGAATCGGGACTAGCGGGATAGGAGATACGCAGTATTTT.

This chain links TRBV7-9 with TRBJ1-1; no definite D call. The V and J ends lost 5 bases and 5 bases respectively, with 9 bases between them. This CDR3 spans 12 amino acids. The germline gives CDR1 SEHNR, CDR2 FQNEAQ (reference sequence). The CDR3 sequence: CASSQAATEAFF. The DNA of the CDR3 is TGTGCCAGCAGCCAGGCGGCGACTGAAGCTTTCTTT.

The CDR3 reads CASTLPGGSYNEQFF. The CDR3 DNA follows: TGTGCCAGCACCCTACCGGGGGGGTCCTACAATGAGCAGTTCTTC. J is TRBJ2-1 and V is TRBV5-5; TRBD2 aligns across 8 bases. CDR1 is SGHKS, CDR2 YYEKEE, per germline (reference sequence). The CDR3 is made up of 15 amino acids. The trim removed 6 bases at V and 1 base at J, leaving 6 bases unmatched.

CDR3 amino acids: CASSFTGSIRGYTF. The CDR3 DNA is TGTGCCAGCAGTTTTACAGGGTCGATAAGAGGCTACACCTTC. The chain combines TRBV27 with TRBJ1-2; tentative D call: TRBD1 (6 bases). Germline lookup yields CDR1 MNHEY and CDR2 SMNVEV (reference sequence). The CDR3 length is 14 residues. The V and J ends lost 3 bases and 8 bases respectively, with 16 bases between them.

The gene calls are TRBV15 and TRBJ2-3, with 8 bases aligning to TRBD2. The V gene end was trimmed by 1 base and the J gene end by 3 bases; junction bases not matched to a gene: 0. This CDR3 contains 14 residues. Looked up from germline, CDR1 is LNHNV and CDR2 is YYDKDF (reference sequence). The DNA for the CDR3 is TGTGCCACCAGCAGAGCTAGCGGGACAGATACGCAGTATTTT. Encoded protein: CATSRASGTDTQYF.

The CDR3 reads CASSLEGGGADTQYF. CDR3 DNA sequence: TGCGCCAGCAGCTTGGAAGGCGGGGGGGCCGATACGCAGTATTTT. The chain is built from TRBV5-1 and TRBJ2-3, with TRBD2 matching over 9 bases. The V gene's germline CDR1 is SGHRS and CDR2 YFSETQ. The CDR3 sequence is 15 residues long. The ends lost 0 bases at V and 6 bases at J; junction bases unmatched: 5. The entire variable domain, with the rest obtained from reference TRBV5-1 and TRBJ2-3, is as follows: KAGVTQTPRYLIKTRGQQVTLSCSPISGHRSVSWYQQTPGQGLQFLFEYFSETQRNKGNFPGRFSGRQFSNSRSEMNVSTLELGDSALYLCASSLEGGGADTQYFGPGTRLTVL.

This chain links TRBV24-1 with TRBJ2-1; 7 positions match TRBD1. Trimming removed 4 bases from V and 4 bases from J; junction bases left unmatched: 9. The CDR3 loop spans 16 amino acids. In germline, CDR1 is KGHDR, CDR2 SFDVKD. The CDR3 DNA follows: TGTGCCACCAGTGACCCGGGCAGGGGGATGTACAATGAGCAGTTCTTC. Residues: CATSDPGRGMYNEQFF.

This clonotype occurred a few times. The genes are TRBV7-9 and TRBJ2-1; possibly TRBD2 for D (7 bases). This CDR3 is built from 12 residues. Germline V CDR1 and CDR2: SEHNR, FQNEAQ (reference sequence). V dropped 4 bases and J dropped 14 bases, with 15 bases sitting between them. This CDR3 reads CASSWGREKEFF. DNA of the CDR3: TGTGCCAGCAGCTGGGGGCGGGAGAAAGAGTTCTTC. Based on the CDR3 plus reference TRBV7-9 and TRBJ2-1, the full variable domain is DTGVSQNPRHKITKRGQNVTFRCDPISEHNRLYWYRQTLGQGPEFLTYFQNEAQLEKSRLLSDRFSAERPKGSFSTLEIQRTEQGDSAMYLCASSWGREKEFFGPGTRLTVL.

This chain joins TRBV15 and TRBJ1-3, with no clear D. Trimming left V 2 bases short and J 4 bases short, with 15 bases between. Per germline, CDR1 LNHNV and CDR2 YYDKDF (reference sequence). The CDR3 runs 16 residues. The CDR3: CATSRSILDTGNTIYF. CDR3 bases: TGTGCCACCAGCAGAAGTATCCTAGACACCGGAAACACCATATATTTT.

This clonotype was detected many times. This chain links TRBV5-1 with TRBJ2-3; no definite D call. The CDR3 has 14 residues. The V gene lost 0 bases and the J gene lost 0 bases, with 5 bases spanning the gap. Germline V gives CDR1 SGHRS, CDR2 YFSETQ. CDR3 DNA sequence: TGCGCCAGCAGCTTGGTGTCCAGCACAGATACGCAGTATTTT. Amino acid sequence: CASSLVSSTDTQYF.

The CDR3 protein is CSVEGVYTEAFF. In nucleotides, the CDR3 is TGCAGCGTTGAGGGGGTGTACACTGAAGCTTTCTTT. This chain connects TRBV29-1 to TRBJ1-1, with D perhaps TRBD1 (5 bases). V shed 3 bases and J shed 3 bases, with 8 bases lying between them. CDR1 SQVTM and CDR2 ANQGSEA come from the germline V gene. The CDR3 covers 12 residues.

J is TRBJ2-3 and V is TRBV5-1; either TRBD1 or TRBD2 may supply D (6 bases each). CDR1 and CDR2 (germline): SGHRS, YFSETQ. The V end was cut by 4 bases, the J end by 2 bases, with 11 bases between. CDR3 size: 14 residues. CDR3 DNA sequence: TGCGCCAGCAGCAGACGGGGGCACACAGATACGCAGTATTTT. Its protein is CASSRRGHTDTQYF.

V is TRBV2 and J is TRBJ2-7; D might be TRBD1 (6 bases). Germline-derived CDR1 and CDR2 are SNHLY and FYNNEI. The CDR3 runs to 14 residues. V was pared by 3 bases and J by 1 base, with 10 bases between. The CDR3 here is CASSDWTASYEQYF. CDR3 coding DNA: TGTGCCAGCAGTGATTGGACAGCGTCCTACGAGCAGTACTTC.

The CDR3 reads CASSQWTSGDNEQFF. CDR3 in DNA: TGTGCCAGCAGCCAATGGACTAGCGGGGACAATGAGCAGTTCTTC. The rearrangement joins TRBV3-1 to TRBJ2-1, with 12 positions matching TRBD2. This CDR3 comprises 15 residues. CDR1 is LGHDT, CDR2 YNNKEL, per germline (reference sequence). The V gene end was trimmed by 2 bases and the J gene end by 5 bases; junction bases not matched to a gene: 1.

This sequence joins TRBV12-3 or TRBV12-4 and TRBJ2-2; D is perhaps TRBD1 (5 bases). The CDR3 extends over 14 amino acids. Trimming took off 6 bases at V and 1 base at J, with 9 bases between the two ends. CDR3: CASRSQGNTGELFF. CDR3 in DNA: TGTGCCAGCAGGTCTCAGGGGAACACCGGGGAGCTGTTTTTT.